The 32 T cell receptor beta chains listed next were all sequenced from one sample in a study of low-dose radiotherapy and immunotherapy resistance in tumors. Alpha and beta chains were covered, as first-strand cDNA relied on TRAV- and TRBV-specific primers. Using a constant-region primer together with a V-primer adapter, TCRs were subjected to roughly 20 PCR cycles of amplification. TCRdb independently ran MiXCR on the reads; one entry per CDR3 protein. The sample holds roughly 54,000 distinct CDR3 sequences, about 25% seen once. Time point: before trial treatment. The sequencing used PBMCs, collected before treatment. These TCRs come from a male donor with prostate cancer.

This clonotype was seen ten or more times. J is TRBJ2-3 and V is TRBV20-1; D unresolved. V was cut by 7 bases and J by 6 bases, with 11 bases left in between. Germline-derived CDR1 and CDR2 are DFQATT and SNEGSKA (reference sequence). The CDR3 sequence is 11 residues long. CDR3 DNA: TGCAGTGGCTCGTGGGCGGATACGCAGTATTTT. Encoded protein: CSGSWADTQYF.

This clonotype has at least ten counts. The chain is built from TRBV20-1 and TRBJ2-1, with 13 nucleotides matching TRBD2. The CDR3 is 16 amino acids. The germline V gene encodes CDR1 DFQATT and CDR2 SNEGSKA (reference sequence). V shed 0 bases, J shed 8 bases, and the junction held 7 bases outside the gene matches. CDR3 nucleotide sequence: TGCAGTGCTAGAGATTTTAGGACTAGCGGGAGTCATGAGCAGTTCTTC. This sequence encodes CSARDFRTSGSHEQFF.

As to this clonotype: A far larger clone is one base from this, pointing to a likely read error. This sequence joins TRBV27 and TRBJ2-3; 10 bases are shared with TRBD1. V lost 5 bases and J lost 2; bases outside the gene matches: 10. The germline V gene has CDR1 MNHEY and CDR2 SMNVEV (reference sequence). The CDR3 has 17 residues. CDR3 DNA: TGTGCCAGCAGTGACTACCCCGGGACAGGGGCCACAGATACGCAGTATTTT. Translation: CASSDYPGTGATDTQYF.

This clonotype was picked up many times. V usage is TRBV13 and J usage is TRBJ2-3, with D maybe TRBD2 (5 bases). V was cut by 3 bases and J by 4 bases, with 14 bases left in between. The length of the CDR3 is 15 residues. Per germline, CDR1 PRHDT and CDR2 FYEKMQ (reference sequence). The CDR3 loop reads CASSLRLWGADTQYF. The DNA for the CDR3 is TGTGCCAGCAGCTTGCGACTCTGGGGAGCAGATACGCAGTATTTT.

This clonotype was observed at least ten times. The chain combines TRBV5-1 with TRBJ2-1, with TRBD2 identical over 7 bases. The V segment lost 0 bases and the J segment 4 bases; nucleotides outside the gene matches: 7. The CDR3 contains 16 residues. Germline CDR1 SGHRS, CDR2 YFSETQ. As DNA, the CDR3 is TGCGCCAGCAGCTTGGCCGGGCTAGCGGAGTACAATGAGCAGTTCTTC. Protein sequence: CASSLAGLAEYNEQFF.

A few counts support this clonotype. The chain employs TRBV5-1 and TRBJ2-7, with unresolved D. The CDR3 covers 13 residues. Germline lookup yields CDR1 SGHRS and CDR2 YFSETQ. V shed 0 bases and J shed 3 bases, with 7 bases lying between them. In nucleotides, the CDR3 is TGCGCCAGCAGCTTGGAGATTCGCTACGAGCAGTACTTC. Encoded protein: CASSLEIRYEQYF.

This clonotype was recorded at least ten times. V and J are TRBV10-3 and TRBJ2-7; D perhaps matches TRBD1 (6 bases). Trimming took off 2 bases at V and 0 bases at J, with 26 bases between the two ends. The CDR3 sequence is 20 residues long. Per germline, CDR1 ENHRY and CDR2 SYGVKD. The CDR3 loop is CAISEPRDKSVLRSSYEQYF. CDR3 sequence (DNA): TGTGCCATCAGTGAGCCCCGGGACAAGTCGGTCCTCAGGTCCTCCTACGAGCAGTACTTC.

In its sample, this clonotype was seen many times. The V call is TRBV12-3 or TRBV12-4, the J call TRBJ1-5; 7 nucleotides align to TRBD1. The CDR3 extends over 14 amino acids. J gave up 6 bases and V 1 base, and 3 bases lay outside the gene matches. CDR3 loop: CASSLETGRQPQHF. DNA for the CDR3: TGTGCCAGCAGTTTAGAGACAGGGCGTCAGCCCCAGCATTTT.

This clonotype was seen at least ten times. The J gene is TRBJ2-7, the V gene TRBV5-1; possibly TRBD1 for D (6 bases). Germline V gives CDR1 SGHRS, CDR2 YFSETQ. Trimming cost V 4 bases and J 5 bases, with 22 bases left between them. The CDR3 length is 16 residues. The CDR3 region is CASSPRSGGGGDEQYF. In DNA, the CDR3 is TGCGCCAGCAGCCCCCGATCTGGGGGCGGTGGAGACGAGCAGTACTTC.

A remark on this clonotype: Without the conserved terminal phenylalanine or tryptophan, this CDR3 likely stems from a read error. The V call is TRBV7-9, the J call TRBJ1-5; maybe TRBD1 (5 bases). The CDR3 is 14 residues long. The germline V gene has CDR1 SEHNR and CDR2 FQNEAQ (reference sequence). Deletions cut 5 bases from V and 3 bases from J, with 11 bases between. This chain's CDR3 is CASSPQGYNQPQHL. The CDR3 nucleotides are TGTGCCAGCAGCCCCCAGGGATACAATCAGCCCCAGCATCTT.

As regards this clonotype: The DNA is left out, because the CDR3 cannot be placed on it with certainty; the CDR3 is given as TCRdb lists it. This chain links TRBV5-3 with TRBJ1-2; TRBD1, the table's D call, lacks a check against the DNA. TRBV5-3 is classed as an ORF, of uncertain function. The CDR3 extends over 20 residues, inclusive of both ends. CDR3 protein: CASSIYLCSVGPGQGGGYTF.

A note on this clonotype: A far bigger clonotype differs at one base, so this is likely a read error. V and J are TRBV7-2 and TRBJ2-4; D not resolved. The CDR3 spans 13 residues. V lost 3 bases, J lost 7 bases, and 10 bases lay in between. Germline assignment: CDR1 SGHTA and CDR2 FQGNSA. The DNA of the CDR3 is TGTGCCAGCAGCTTGGCAGTTGGGAACATTCAGTACTTC. Its translation: CASSLAVGNIQYF. Full variable domain (remainder filled in from reference TRBV7-2 and TRBJ2-4): GAGVSQSPSNKVTEKGKDVELRCDPISGHTALYWYRQSLGQGLEFLIYFQGNSAPDKSGLPSDRFSAERTGGSVSTLTIQRTQQEDSAVYLCASSLAVGNIQYFGAGTRLSVL.

This CDR3 is CASSEAGPSAGKLFF. CDR3 DNA: TGTGCCAGCAGTGAAGCGGGTCCTTCTGCCGGAAAACTGTTTTTT. The chain is built from TRBV25-1 and TRBJ1-4; D gene ambiguous. The ends were cut back, 2 bases at V and 10 bases at J, with 17 bases in the middle. CDR1 is MGHDK and CDR2 is SYGVNS in the germline V gene. CDR3 size: 15 residues. Using reference TRBV25-1 and TRBJ1-4 for the parts outside the CDR3, the full variable domain is EADIYQTPRYLVIGTGKKITLECSQTMGHDKMYWYQQDPGMELHLIHYSYGVNSTEKGDLSSESTVSRIRTEHFPLTLESARPSHTSQYLCASSEAGPSAGKLFFGSGTQLSVL.

In its sample, this clonotype was seen many times. The genes are TRBV10-3 and TRBJ1-1; the D gene is possibly TRBD1 (6 bases). The V gene lost 3 bases and the J gene lost 0 bases, with 17 bases spanning the gap. This CDR3 region has 17 residues. Germline V CDR1 and CDR2: ENHRY, SYGVKD. The CDR3 DNA reads as TGTGCCATCAGTGAAAGGGGGACCGGGCCCTTGAACACTGAAGCTTTCTTT. It specifies CAISERGTGPLNTEAFF.

The chain combines TRBV7-6 with TRBJ2-5; 10 positions agree with TRBD2. Germline CDR1 and CDR2: SGHVS and FNYEAQ. There are 17 residues in the CDR3. V dropped 1 base and J dropped 1; count of bases not matched to a gene: 6. The CDR3 bases are TGTGCCAGCAGCTTAGAAACTAGCGGGGCCTCCCAAGAGACCCAGTACTTC. Amino acids: CASSLETSGASQETQYF.

This clonotype was detected ten times or more. The chain couples TRBV28 to TRBJ2-7, with 7 bases aligning to TRBD2. CDR1 and CDR2 (germline): MDHEN, SYDVKM. Trimming at V came to 2 bases and at J to 0 bases, leaving 4 bases not matched to a gene. The CDR3 has 15 amino acids. The CDR3 DNA is TGTGCCAGCAGTTTAACCCTAGCGGCCTCCTACGAGCAGTACTTC. Amino acid sequence: CASSLTLAASYEQYF.

This clonotype was seen ten or more times. The V gene is TRBV6-2 or TRBV6-3, the J gene TRBJ2-1; D is perhaps TRBD1 or TRBD2 (5 bases each). V was shortened by 5 bases and J by 7 bases, with 21 bases between the two germline ends. The CDR3 has 16 residues. Germline V gives CDR1 MNHEY, CDR2 SVGEGT. CDR3 DNA sequence: TGTGCCAGCAGTGCAAGAGGAGTTGGGGGTTTGAATGAGCAGTTCTTC. It codes for CASSARGVGGLNEQFF.

V gene TRBV3-1 combines with J gene TRBJ2-3; 10 bases align to TRBD2. The trim removed 0 bases at V and 1 base at J, leaving 1 base unmatched. This CDR3 has 16 residues. Germline CDR1 reads LGHDT; CDR2 reads YNNKEL (reference sequence). The CDR3 DNA reads as TGTGCCAGCAGCCAAGATGGGACTAGCGGCACAGATACGCAGTATTTT. Its translation is CASSQDGTSGTDTQYF.

This clonotype has a count of ten or more. The DNA of the CDR3 is TGTGCCAGCAGCACAAGGACGGGCAGCACAGATACGCAGTATTTT. Its protein product is CASSTRTGSTDTQYF. The chain joins TRBV9 to TRBJ2-3; D gene unclear. The CDR3 is 15 residues long. V shed 4 bases and J shed 0 bases, with 12 bases lying between them. Germline V gene lookup returns CDR1 SGDLS and CDR2 YYNGEE.

This clonotype came up many times. The J gene is TRBJ2-1, the V gene TRBV27; TRBD1 matches at 7 bases. Trimming removed 5 bases from V and 5 bases from J; junction bases left unmatched: 12. CDR1 and CDR2 from the germline V gene are MNHEY and SMNVEV (reference sequence). The CDR3 has 16 residues. The CDR3: CASSAMTGSGHNEQFF. Here the CDR3 DNA reads TGTGCCAGCAGTGCAATGACAGGGTCGGGACACAATGAGCAGTTCTTC.

This clonotype was detected many times. The chain has TRBV5-1 and TRBJ2-2; no clear D gene. The germline V gene encodes CDR1 SGHRS and CDR2 YFSETQ. The V and J ends lost 1 base and 1 base respectively, with 2 bases between them. The CDR3 sequence is 13 residues long. The CDR3 DNA is TGCGCCAGCAGCTTGCGGAACACCGGGGAGCTGTTTTTT. Encoded protein: CASSLRNTGELFF.

Many counts were recorded for this clonotype. This chain connects TRBV2 to TRBJ2-5; 10 bases line up with TRBD1. The germline CDR1 and CDR2 sequences are SNHLY and FYNNEI. The length of the CDR3 is 17 residues. Unmatched junction bases numbered 14, after V lost 5 bases and J lost 5 bases. The CDR3 here is CASSILRGQGDVETQYF. The CDR3 nucleotides read TGTGCCAGCAGTATCCTCCGAGGACAGGGGGATGTCGAGACCCAGTACTTC.

The J gene is TRBJ2-5, the V gene TRBV20-1, with TRBD2 matching 8 bases. Germline V lookup: CDR1 DFQATT, CDR2 SNEGSKA (reference sequence). The length of the CDR3 is 15 residues. Trimming cost V 2 bases and J 5 bases; bases outside gene matches: 10. CDR3 in amino acids: CSARRKRGLDETQYF. DNA of the CDR3: TGCAGTGCTAGAAGAAAGCGGGGACTAGATGAGACCCAGTACTTC.

The rearrangement links TRBV7-2 to TRBJ2-2; 9 bases agree with TRBD2. The CDR3 extends over 16 amino acids. V trimming: 3 bases; J trimming: 7 bases; junction bases outside the gene matches: 9. Germline V CDR1 and CDR2: SGHTA, FQGNSA. CDR3 in amino acids: CASSFLAGLPHGELFF. In nucleotides, the CDR3 is TGTGCCAGCAGCTTCCTAGCGGGATTGCCCCACGGGGAGCTGTTTTTT.

This clonotype occurred many times. V is TRBV20-1 and J is TRBJ1-6; 10 bases fit TRBD1. With 4 bases clipped from V and 10 bases from J, the junction kept 4 bases outside the gene matches. The CDR3 has 13 residues. The V gene's germline CDR1 is DFQATT and CDR2 SNEGSKA (reference sequence). The CDR3 reads CSAIGQGGSPLHF. Here the CDR3 DNA reads TGCAGTGCTATAGGACAGGGGGGATCACCCCTCCACTTT.

This clonotype came up many times. In DNA, the CDR3 is TGTGCCAGCAGCTTGGCGGGAGTGGTAGCAGCGCGCAGGGCCAAAAACATTCAGTACTTC. Amino acid sequence: CASSLAGVVAARRAKNIQYF. This chain connects TRBV5-6 to TRBJ2-4; a weak D match, TRBD2 (6 bases). This CDR3 spans 20 amino acids. Germline lookup yields CDR1 SGHDT and CDR2 YYEEEE. V gave up 0 bases and J gave up 1 base, with 23 bases separating them.

Many counts were recorded for this clonotype. This rearrangement joins TRBV5-1 to TRBJ1-2; 9 bases align to TRBD1. The CDR3 is 14 amino acids. The ends lost 3 bases at V and 3 bases at J; junction bases unmatched: 3. Germline CDR1 and CDR2: SGHRS and YFSETQ. CDR3 coding DNA: TGCGCCAGCAGCTGGACAGGGGATGACTATGGCTACACCTTC. It yields the protein CASSWTGDDYGYTF.

This clonotype came up many times. The chain combines TRBV5-1 with TRBJ2-5; D assignment may be TRBD1 or TRBD2 (5 bases each). The germline CDR1 and CDR2 sequences are SGHRS and YFSETQ. This CDR3 contains 15 residues. The V gene lost 0 bases and the J gene lost 5 bases, with 14 bases spanning the gap. CDR3 coding DNA: TGCGCCAGCAGCTTGGAAGGGACCAGGCAGGAGACCCAGTACTTC. This encodes CASSLEGTRQETQYF.

V usage is TRBV12-3 or TRBV12-4 and J usage is TRBJ1-1; no reliable D call. Trimming removed 7 bases from V and 7 bases from J, with 19 bases in between. This CDR3 has 14 residues. CDR3: CASNYRGRIFEAFF. The DNA for the CDR3 is TGTGCCAGCAACTACCGTGGACGGATTTTTGAAGCTTTCTTT.

This clonotype was counted at least ten times. CDR3 bases: TGTGCCAGCAGCCTGGGGGGGGCACTAGCGGGACACGCGAACACCGGGGAGCTGTTTTTT. Protein product: CASSLGGALAGHANTGELFF. V and J are TRBV4-2 and TRBJ2-2, with TRBD2 identical over 10 bases. The CDR3 loop spans 20 amino acids. V dropped 4 bases and J dropped 0; count of bases not matched to a gene: 14. The germline V gene has CDR1 LGHNA and CDR2 YNFKEQ.

Many counts were recorded for this clonotype. The chain has TRBV9 and TRBJ1-1, with 8 bases that match TRBD1. Per germline, CDR1 SGDLS and CDR2 YYNGEE. This CDR3 region has 15 residues. V lost 3 bases and J lost 2; bases outside the gene matches: 6. The chain's CDR3 is CASSGGGTGNTEAFF. The DNA for the CDR3 is TGTGCCAGCAGCGGAGGCGGGACAGGTAACACTGAAGCTTTCTTT.

On this clonotype: The likely explanation is a read error, given a far larger clone one base away. J is TRBJ1-5 and V is TRBV6-1, with D possibly matching TRBD1 (6 bases). The ends were cut back, 2 bases at V and 6 bases at J, with 17 bases in the middle. CDR1 is MNHNS and CDR2 is SASEGT in the germline V gene. The CDR3 runs to 16 residues. CDR3 amino acids: CASSESWGQRSQPQHF. CDR3 coding DNA: TGTGCCAGCAGTGAATCCTGGGGACAAAGAAGTCAGCCCCAGCATTTT.